These 9 T cell receptor beta chains came from one sample sequenced in a study of technical replicates of blood from a few donors. Some clones are missing from TCRdb's copy, which holds only in-frame ones; the method was immunoSEQ multiplex PCR. This sample has approximately 87,000 clones, with roughly 94% found just once. Sequencing input: T cells isolated from PBMCs. These TCRs come from a human donor in good health.

The chain recombines TRBV4-2 with TRBJ1-3; 7 bases map to TRBD1. The CDR3 contains 19 residues. CDR1 and CDR2 (germline): LGHNA, YNFKEQ. V trimming: 4 bases; J trimming: 0 bases; junction bases outside the gene matches: 15. The CDR3 here is CASSLRDSYTTTSGNTIYF. The CDR3, as DNA: TGTGCCAGCAGCCTCCGGGACAGCTATACGACTACCTCTGGAAACACCATATATTTT.

The chain employs TRBV5-5 and TRBJ1-1; D ambiguous. This CDR3 spans 16 amino acids. The V end lost 4 bases, the J end lost 6 bases, and 22 bases lay between the germline ends. CDR1 and CDR2 from the germline V gene are SGHKS and YYEKEE (reference sequence). CDR3 DNA sequence: TGTGCCAGCAGCCCCCCTTGGAGGTTGGGGTCCGCTGAAGCTTTCTTT. Amino acid sequence: CASSPPWRLGSAEAFF.

This chain joins TRBV6-5 and TRBJ2-5, with D perhaps TRBD1 (6 bases). V was trimmed by 1 base and J by 6 bases, leaving 12 bases between them. Germline CDR1 MNHEY, CDR2 SVGAGI. The CDR3 covers 14 residues. In nucleotides, the CDR3 is TGTGCCAGCAGTTACTACAGGGTGGCGAAGACCCAGTACTTC. This encodes CASSYYRVAKTQYF.

The chain carries TRBV19 and TRBJ1-5, with D perhaps matching TRBD1 (5 bases). V gave up 6 bases and J gave up 1 base, with 16 bases separating them. The CDR3 spans 16 residues. CDR1 and CDR2 (germline): LNHDA, SQIVND (reference sequence). CDR3 in DNA: TGTGCCAGTAGCCGGCGGAAGGAGGGGAGCAATCAGCCCCAGCATTTT. Translated: CASSRRKEGSNQPQHF.

The gene calls are TRBV4-1 and TRBJ1-5; 7 bases match TRBD1. Germline CDR1 and CDR2: MGHRA and YSYEKL. V dropped 4 bases and J dropped 0; count of bases not matched to a gene: 9. This CDR3 has 17 residues. CDR3 nucleotide sequence: TGCGCCAGCAGCCGCCGAGGGACAGTGGATAGCAATCAGCCCCAGCATTTT. It encodes CASSRRGTVDSNQPQHF.

The chain uses TRBV11-3 and TRBJ1-2, with TRBD1 matching over 11 bases. The germline CDR1 and CDR2 sequences are SGHNT and YENEEA. V shed 10 bases and J 7 bases; nucleotides not matched to a gene: 14. CDR3 length: 15 residues. In DNA form, the CDR3 reads TGTGCCACTTGGGACAGGGGGATGTTCGGGAGTGGCTACACCTTC. Translating it yields CATWDRGMFGSGYTF. The variable domain in full, with the rest retrieved from reference TRBV11-3 and TRBJ1-2, is EAGVVQSPRYKIIEKKQPVAFWCNPISGHNTLYWYLQNLGQGPELLIRYENEEAVDDSQLPKDRFSAERLKGVDSTLKIQPAELGDSAVYLCATWDRGMFGSGYTFGSGTRLTVV.

The gene calls are TRBV6-4 and TRBJ1-1, with D possibly matching TRBD1 (6 bases). From germline, CDR1 is MRHNA and CDR2 SNTAGT. Trimming shortened V by 0 bases and J by 0 bases, and 8 bases separated the two germline ends. CDR3 length: 15 residues. CDR3 protein: CASSDSTGLNTEAFF. CDR3 DNA: TGTGCCAGCAGTGACTCGACAGGCTTGAACACTGAAGCTTTCTTT.

CDR3 bases: TGTGCCAGCAGCTTGCAGGGCCACACCGGGGAGCTGTTTTTT. Translation: CASSLQGHTGELFF. J is TRBJ2-2 and V is TRBV7-9; weak D call: TRBD1 (5 bases). This CDR3 is 14 amino acids long. With 3 bases removed from V and 3 bases from J, the gap between germline ends came to 8 bases. CDR1 is SEHNR and CDR2 is FQNEAQ in the germline V gene (reference sequence).

The chain combines TRBV29-1 with TRBJ1-1, with 8 nucleotides matching TRBD1. Germline trimming cut 7 bases from V and 4 bases from J; bases unmatched to any gene: 8. The CDR3 runs 13 residues. Per the germline V gene, CDR1 is SQVTM and CDR2 is ANQGSEA. CDR3 sequence reads: CSAQTGAGTEAFF. Here the CDR3 DNA reads TGCAGCGCCCAGACAGGGGCTGGCACTGAAGCTTTCTTT.